A single sample gave rise to the 21 T cell receptor beta chains below, sequenced in a study of blood T cell repertoires in COVID-19. Measured with immunoSEQ multiplex PCR; TCRdb has only the in-frame clones, and not every one. Altogether a few hundred thousand clones are present, about 90% being singletons, with the ten largest covering around 7.8%. Sequenced input: peripheral blood. The receptor source for this set is a woman in her forties or fifties who had recovered from COVID-19.

V usage is TRBV5-5 and J usage is TRBJ1-1; D is possibly TRBD1 (5 bases). This CDR3 contains 13 residues. Looked up from germline, CDR1 is SGHKS and CDR2 is YYEKEE (reference sequence). V dropped 4 bases and J dropped 2 bases, with 9 bases sitting between them. The CDR3 sequence is CASSPGPNTEAFF. The CDR3 bases are TGTGCCAGCAGCCCAGGGCCCAACACTGAAGCTTTCTTT.

This rearrangement joins TRBV7-8 to TRBJ1-4; unclear D gene. This CDR3 region has 15 residues. Germline V CDR1 and CDR2: SGHVS, FQNEAQ. The V gene lost 1 base and the J gene lost 7 bases, with 13 bases spanning the gap. The CDR3 DNA reads TGTGCCAGCAGCTTAGGTGTGGGCGCGAGTGAAAAACTGTTTTTT. Amino acid sequence: CASSLGVGASEKLFF. Variable domain in full (rest from reference TRBV7-8 and TRBJ1-4): GAGVSQSPRYKVAKRGQDVALRCDPISGHVSLFWYQQALGQGPEFLTYFQNEAQLDKSGLPSDRFFAERPEGSVSTLKIQRTQQEDSAVYLCASSLGVGASEKLFFGSGTQLSVL.

The V gene is TRBV7-8, the J gene TRBJ1-3; TRBD1 matches at 8 bases. V shed 4 bases and J 4 bases; nucleotides not matched to a gene: 6. The CDR3 length is 15 residues. The germline CDR1 and CDR2 sequences are SGHVS and FQNEAQ. CDR3 coding DNA: TGTGCCAGCAGCTACATCACAGGGGGGGGAAACACCATATATTTT. Its protein product is CASSYITGGGNTIYF. The full variable domain, in which reference TRBV7-8 and TRBJ1-3 provide the parts outside the CDR3, is GAGVSQSPRYKVAKRGQDVALRCDPISGHVSLFWYQQALGQGPEFLTYFQNEAQLDKSGLPSDRFFAERPEGSVSTLKIQRTQQEDSAVYLCASSYITGGGNTIYFGEGSWLTVV.

In this sample, this clone turned up once. The rearrangement joins TRBV28 to TRBJ2-2; 8 bases align to TRBD2. Trimming at V came to 3 bases and at J to 6 bases, leaving 6 bases not matched to a gene. CDR1 is MDHEN, CDR2 SYDVKM, per germline. The CDR3 has 15 residues. CDR3 nucleotides: TGTGCCAGCAGTTTGGGCGGGGGGATTGCCGGGGAGCTGTTTTTT. Translation: CASSLGGGIAGELFF.

The chain carries TRBV7-2 and TRBJ2-4; 11 nucleotides agree with TRBD2. The CDR3 is 16 amino acids. The germline V gene encodes CDR1 SGHTA and CDR2 FQGNSA. V lost 0 bases and J lost 14; bases outside the gene matches: 12. The CDR3, as DNA: TGTGCCAGCAGCTTAGCGCTAGCGGGGGGTCCAAACGGGGAGTACTTC. Translated: CASSLALAGGPNGEYF. Using reference TRBV7-2 and TRBJ2-4 for the parts outside the CDR3, the full variable domain is GAGVSQSPSNKVTEKGKDVELRCDPISGHTALYWYRQSLGQGLEFLIYFQGNSAPDKSGLPSDRFSAERTGGSVSTLTIQRTQQEDSAVYLCASSLALAGGPNGEYFGAGTRLSVL.

The V call is TRBV5-1, the J call TRBJ2-7, with TRBD1 matching over 7 bases. V gave up 0 bases and J gave up 2 bases; unmatched junction bases: 8. Germline V gene data show CDR1 as SGHRS and CDR2 as YFSETQ. The CDR3 consists of 16 residues. The CDR3 loop reads CASSLGNRDRTYEQYF. CDR3 in DNA: TGCGCCAGCAGCTTGGGTAACCGGGACAGAACCTACGAGCAGTACTTC.

The chain links TRBV28 to TRBJ1-4, with unresolved D. Germline loops: CDR1 MDHEN, CDR2 SYDVKM. Trimming stripped 5 bases from V and 6 bases from J, with 13 bases between. The CDR3 runs 14 residues. The DNA for the CDR3 is TGTGCCAGCAGTACCGAGGGATATGATGAAAAACTGTTTTTT. As protein: CASSTEGYDEKLFF. Using reference TRBV28 and TRBJ1-4 for the parts outside the CDR3, the full variable domain is DVKVTQSSRYLVKRTGEKVFLECVQDMDHENMFWYRQDPGLGLRLIYFSYDVKMKEKGDIPEGYSVSREKKERFSLILESASTNQTSMYLCASSTEGYDEKLFFGSGTQLSVL.

The chain joins TRBV28 to TRBJ1-5, with TRBD1 identical over 7 bases. Germline CDR1 is MDHEN and CDR2 is SYDVKM. V lost 6 bases and J lost 9; bases outside the gene matches: 11. The CDR3 loop spans 14 amino acids. In nucleotides, the CDR3 is TGTGCCAGCAGCGACAGGGTGCGTGTCGGGCCCCAGCATTTT. This codes for CASSDRVRVGPQHF.

This clone was observed once. The chain is built from TRBV28 and TRBJ2-1; 11 bases map to TRBD1. CDR1 and CDR2 from the germline V gene are MDHEN and SYDVKM. This CDR3 spans 16 amino acids. V lost 6 bases, J lost 8 bases, and 12 bases stayed unmatched. The CDR3 reads CASSLNPGQGDDEQFF. Here the CDR3 DNA reads TGTGCCAGCAGCCTAAATCCGGGACAGGGGGACGATGAGCAGTTCTTC. Full variable domain (missing parts from reference TRBV28 and TRBJ2-1): DVKVTQSSRYLVKRTGEKVFLECVQDMDHENMFWYRQDPGLGLRLIYFSYDVKMKEKGDIPEGYSVSREKKERFSLILESASTNQTSMYLCASSLNPGQGDDEQFFGPGTRLTVL.

In this sample, this clone turned up once. This chain connects TRBV2 to TRBJ2-6; 11 bases align to TRBD1. CDR1 and CDR2 from the germline V gene are SNHLY and FYNNEI. J was trimmed by 4 bases and V by 6 bases; bases with no gene match: 5. CDR3 length: 16 residues. CDR3 in amino acids: CASSRDRGYGANVLTF. The DNA for the CDR3 is TGTGCCAGCAGCCGGGACAGGGGGTACGGGGCCAACGTCCTGACTTTC.

The chain links TRBV11-2 to TRBJ2-2; the D gene is possibly TRBD1 (5 bases). Germline V lookup: CDR1 SGHAT, CDR2 FQNNGV. V was shortened by 5 bases and J by 5 bases, with 9 bases between the two germline ends. This CDR3 has 13 amino acids. CDR3 sequence: CASSQDRTGELFF. For the CDR3, the DNA is TGTGCCAGCAGCCAAGACAGAACCGGGGAGCTGTTTTTT.

This clone came up many times. This chain connects TRBV10-3 to TRBJ1-2; D is possibly TRBD1 (6 bases). The germline V and J ends were trimmed by 4 bases and 6 bases, with 18 bases remaining between them. Looked up from germline, CDR1 is ENHRY and CDR2 is SYGVKD. The CDR3 consists of 15 residues. CDR3: CAISGQQGFTDGYTF. The CDR3 DNA reads as TGTGCCATCAGTGGGCAACAGGGCTTTACGGATGGCTACACCTTC.

In this sample, this clone turned up a few times. The chain is built from TRBV6-6 and TRBJ2-7; 7 bases are a match to TRBD2. Germline V gene lookup returns CDR1 MNHNY and CDR2 SVGAGI (reference sequence). J lost 5 bases, V lost 5 bases, and 9 bases had no gene match. The CDR3 is 14 amino acids. The CDR3 nucleotides read TGTGCCAGCAGTCCGAACTATCGGGGGGACGAGCAGTACTTC. This codes for CASSPNYRGDEQYF.

The chain carries TRBV25-1 and TRBJ2-3; possibly TRBD1 for D (6 bases). Trimming stripped 5 bases from V and 6 bases from J, with 12 bases between. The CDR3 contains 13 residues. The V gene's germline CDR1 is MGHDK and CDR2 SYGVNS. The CDR3 region is CASSYRDWDTQYF. In DNA, the CDR3 is TGTGCCAGCAGTTACAGGGATTGGGATACGCAGTATTTT. Full variable domain (outside the CDR3, taken from reference TRBV25-1 and TRBJ2-3): EADIYQTPRYLVIGTGKKITLECSQTMGHDKMYWYQQDPGMELHLIHYSYGVNSTEKGDLSSESTVSRIRTEHFPLTLESARPSHTSQYLCASSYRDWDTQYFGPGTRLTVL.

The chain couples TRBV5-6 to TRBJ1-2, with D perhaps TRBD1 (5 bases). CDR1 is SGHDT, CDR2 YYEEEE, per germline. CDR3 length equals 12 residues. V lost 6 bases and J lost 5, with 11 bases in between. The CDR3 here is CASTREGYGYTF. CDR3 nucleotides: TGTGCCAGCACGCGGGAGGGGTATGGCTACACCTTC.

The genes are TRBV27 and TRBJ1-2, with a weak D call TRBD1 (6 bases). The length of the CDR3 is 14 residues. Per the germline V gene, CDR1 is MNHEY and CDR2 is SMNVEV (reference sequence). V was shortened by 3 bases and J by 6 bases, with 14 bases between the two germline ends. The CDR3 protein is CASSFREQGHGYTF. In DNA, the CDR3 is TGTGCCAGCAGTTTTCGAGAACAGGGCCATGGCTACACCTTC.

V gene TRBV27 combines with J gene TRBJ2-7; D not certain. Trimming removed 4 bases from V and 5 bases from J, with 6 bases in between. Germline CDR1 reads MNHEY; CDR2 reads SMNVEV (reference sequence). The length of the CDR3 is 11 residues. The DNA for the CDR3 is TGTGCCAGCAGTTCCCTTCACGAGCAGTACTTC. Protein product: CASSSLHEQYF.

The chain uses TRBV6-2 or TRBV6-3 and TRBJ2-3, with 8 nucleotides matching TRBD1. Unmatched junction bases numbered 8, after V lost 6 bases and J lost 0 bases. The germline V gene encodes CDR1 MNHEY and CDR2 SVGEGT. The CDR3 totals 16 residues. The CDR3 loop reads CASSPDRGGSTDTQYF. The CDR3 DNA sequence: TGTGCCAGCAGCCCTGACAGGGGCGGGAGCACAGATACGCAGTATTTT.

V usage is TRBV7-2 and J usage is TRBJ1-2; 8 bases align to TRBD1. Germline V gene lookup returns CDR1 SGHTA and CDR2 FQGNSA. Trimming at V came to 5 bases and at J to 4 bases, leaving 6 bases not matched to a gene. CDR3 length: 14 residues. CDR3 bases: TGTGCCAGCAGCGCGGCAGGGGGCCTCTATGGCTACACCTTC. It is translated as CASSAAGGLYGYTF.

The V gene is TRBV10-2, the J gene TRBJ1-5, with D perhaps matching TRBD1 (6 bases). The V and J ends lost 3 bases and 4 bases respectively, with 7 bases between them. This CDR3 spans 13 amino acids. The germline V gene has CDR1 WSHSY and CDR2 SAAADI. The CDR3 DNA is TGCGCCAGCAGTGACAGGGGAAATCAGCCCCAGCATTTT. Protein: CASSDRGNQPQHF.

This clone was seen a single time. J is TRBJ2-3 and V is TRBV7-8; the match to TRBD2 covers 8 bases. J lost 5 bases, V lost 4 bases, and 14 bases had no gene match. Germline V lookup: CDR1 SGHVS, CDR2 FQNEAQ. The CDR3 contains 17 residues. CDR3 DNA sequence: TGTGCCAGCAGCTACGCCCCTCCCGCGGGGGGCCAAGATACGCAGTATTTT. Translation: CASSYAPPAGGQDTQYF.